This entry describes one T cell receptor beta chain. Its antigen is as yet unknown. The sample comes from a study of CD8+ T cells in alopecia areata. The study, taken as a whole, reports: Lesional scalp exceeded normal scalp in clonality, especially in alopecia totalis/universalis.

Germline values: CDR1 MNHNS, CDR2 SASEGT. The germline V and J ends were trimmed by 10 bases and 0 bases, with 16 bases remaining between them. The CDR3 length is 14 residues. Alopecia areata patients provided lesional scalp punch biopsies and peripheral blood. A FACSAria was used to sort CD4+ and CD8+ T cells. These cells came from PBMCs. Following RNA extraction, reverse transcription yielded cDNA that acted as the sequencing template. TCRdb's copy holds only in-frame clones and misses some; the assay was immunoSEQ multiplex PCR. Of about 110,000 clones listed, under 60% are singletons. V usage is TRBV6-1 and J usage is TRBJ2-7, with D perhaps TRBD2 (6 bases). The sequence came from a human donor with alopecia areata. Sequences were obtained from NKG2D-low CD8+ T cells sorted from blood. CDR3 loop: CATVVAVRSYEQYF. The CDR3 region has the DNA TGTGCCACCGTCGTAGCGGTTCGCTCCTACGAGCAGTACTTC.